The source of this TCR beta chain is a study of CXCR3-negative and CXCR3-positive naive CD8 T cells. Through 5' RACE with UMI labels, the TRB cDNA libraries were prepared. TCRdb reanalyzed the 5' RACE reads, giving one entry per CDR3 protein sequence and no DNA. The sample has 100,000 to 150,000 distinct CDR3 sequences. The CDR3 is 15 amino acids. The germline CDR1 and CDR2 sequences are SQVTM and ANQGSEA. CD8+ T cell subsets were each sorted in triplicate, about 300,000 cells apiece. Within the CD8+ T cell compartment, naive cells were CD45RO-CCR7+CD27+CD95-. The chain combines TRBV29-1 with TRBJ2-1. The sample was naive CXCR3- CD8+ T cells from blood. Subset noted: CD45RO-CCR7+CD27+CD95- naive CD8+ T cells lacking CXCR3 (TNR3-). The TCR was taken from a human donor in good health. Some clones in this sample may be carry-over from other donors' samples. CDR3 residues: CSVGAQASSYNEQFF.